These 15 T cell receptor beta chains were sequenced from one sample in a study of blood T cell repertoires in COVID-19. Assay: immunoSEQ multiplex PCR; the TCRdb copy retains only in-frame clones and omits some. The profile shows fewer than 300,000 clones, over 80% of them singletons. Specimen: peripheral blood. These receptors were obtained from a woman aged 40 to 55 who had recovered from COVID-19.

The chain links TRBV5-1 to TRBJ2-3, with D perhaps matching TRBD2 (5 bases). The CDR3 has 15 residues. Germline V gene data show CDR1 as SGHRS and CDR2 as YFSETQ. V dropped 4 bases and J dropped 0 bases, with 12 bases sitting between them. In DNA, the CDR3 is TGCGCCAGCAGCCGGACCGGCGGGAGCACAGATACGCAGTATTTT. Its translation: CASSRTGGSTDTQYF. The full variable domain, completed using reference TRBV5-1 and TRBJ2-3, is KAGVTQTPRYLIKTRGQQVTLSCSPISGHRSVSWYQQTPGQGLQFLFEYFSETQRNKGNFPGRFSGRQFSNSRSEMNVSTLELGDSALYLCASSRTGGSTDTQYFGPGTRLTVL.

The chain is built from TRBV7-9 and TRBJ2-7; 8 bases match TRBD1. Trimming cost V 5 bases and J 7 bases; bases outside gene matches: 10. This CDR3 is 14 amino acids long. CDR1 SEHNR and CDR2 FQNEAQ come from the germline V gene (reference sequence). Here the CDR3 reads CASSDIRTGREQYF. CDR3 nucleotide sequence: TGTGCCAGCAGCGACATTCGGACAGGGCGGGAGCAGTACTTC.

This chain links TRBV12-3 or TRBV12-4 with TRBJ1-2; no clear D. This CDR3 is 10 amino acids long. V was trimmed by 3 bases and J by 9 bases, leaving 5 bases between them. In DNA, the CDR3 is TGTGCCAGCAGTTTGAGTAGCTACACCTTC. Amino acid sequence: CASSLSSYTF.

The V call is TRBV4-3, the J call TRBJ2-5; 10 nucleotides align to TRBD2. This CDR3 is built from 17 residues. V gave up 4 bases and J gave up 4 bases; unmatched junction bases: 12. CDR1 is LGHNA and CDR2 is YSLEER in the germline V gene. CDR3 residues: CASSPGTAGGPGETQYF. The CDR3 nucleotides are TGCGCCAGCAGCCCCGGGACAGCGGGGGGGCCGGGAGAGACCCAGTACTTC.

The chain carries TRBV3-1 (or the pseudogene TRBV3-2) and TRBJ2-7; 7 nucleotides match TRBD1. Germline-derived CDR1 and CDR2 are LGHDT and YNNKEL (reference sequence). The trim removed 6 bases at V and 7 bases at J, leaving 12 bases unmatched. This CDR3 has 14 residues. This CDR3 reads CASRRQGNSGEQYF. The CDR3 DNA sequence: TGTGCCAGCAGACGACAGGGAAATTCGGGGGAGCAGTACTTC.

This clone was detected a few times. The chain combines TRBV5-1 with TRBJ1-2; a weak D match, TRBD1 (6 bases). The V end lost 0 bases, the J end lost 5 bases, and 17 bases lay between the germline ends. The CDR3 spans 16 residues. The V gene's germline CDR1 is SGHRS and CDR2 YFSETQ. CDR3 DNA: TGCGCCAGCAGCTTGGCTAGTATGGGGGCAGCATATGGCTACACCTTC. It encodes CASSLASMGAAYGYTF.

The V gene is TRBV5-6, the J gene TRBJ2-2; 11 bases are shared with TRBD2. J lost 8 bases, V lost 4 bases, and 16 bases had no gene match. Per germline, CDR1 SGHDT and CDR2 YYEEEE. This CDR3 has 18 residues. The CDR3 DNA reads as TGTGCCAGCAGCCCCGGGACTAGCGGACCGTGGATAGGGGGGGAGCTGTTTTTT. Translating it yields CASSPGTSGPWIGGELFF. The entire variable domain, with the rest obtained from reference TRBV5-6 and TRBJ2-2, is as follows: DAGVTQSPTHLIKTRGQQVTLRCSPKSGHDTVSWYQQALGQGPQFIFQYYEEEERQRGNFPDRFSGHQFPNYSSELNVNALLLGDSALYLCASSPGTSGPWIGGELFFGEGSRLTVL.

The J gene is TRBJ1-3, the V gene TRBV6-5, with D tentatively TRBD1 (6 bases). Trimming shortened V by 4 bases and J by 4 bases, and 11 bases separated the two germline ends. CDR3 size: 14 residues. Germline CDR1 MNHEY, CDR2 SVGAGI. In DNA form, the CDR3 reads TGTGCCAGCAGTTCTTCAGGGGTGGGAAACACCATATATTTT. Translated: CASSSSGVGNTIYF.

This chain uses TRBV10-3 with TRBJ1-2; D gene ambiguous. Germline V gene data show CDR1 as ENHRY and CDR2 as SYGVKD. Trimming removed 9 bases at V and 6 bases at J, with 17 bases between. The CDR3 has 13 residues. The CDR3 DNA sequence: TGTGCCATATGGTTCGAGGGTAAAAATGGCTACACCTTC. It translates to CAIWFEGKNGYTF.

V is TRBV5-1 and J is TRBJ1-4, with TRBD1 matching over 7 bases. CDR1 is SGHRS, CDR2 YFSETQ, per germline. CDR3 length equals 15 residues. V lost 3 bases, J lost 4 bases, and 6 bases stayed unmatched. Here the CDR3 DNA reads TGCGCCAGCAGCTCTTCAGGGGGAGTTAATGAAAAACTGTTTTTT. Translating gives CASSSSGGVNEKLFF.

This chain joins TRBV18 and TRBJ1-1, with 7 bases lining up with TRBD1. The V and J ends lost 3 bases and 3 bases, in that order; junction bases with no gene match: 1. The germline V gene has CDR1 KGHSH and CDR2 LQKENI. The CDR3 extends over 13 amino acids. The CDR3, as DNA: TGTGCCAGCTCACCCCAGGGGGACACTGAAGCTTTCTTT. Its protein product is CASSPQGDTEAFF.

The chain carries TRBV7-2 and TRBJ2-5; D call uncertain. The germline CDR1 and CDR2 sequences are SGHTA and FQGNSA. The CDR3 consists of 14 residues. The V gene lost 1 base and the J gene lost 3 bases, with 9 bases spanning the gap. The CDR3 sequence is CASSLGTNKETQYF. CDR3 in DNA: TGTGCCAGCAGCTTAGGAACTAACAAAGAGACCCAGTACTTC.

This clone was counted a single time. The chain links TRBV6-5 to TRBJ1-1; weak D call: TRBD1 (5 bases). Trimming removed 3 bases from V and 4 bases from J, with 12 bases in between. The germline CDR1 and CDR2 sequences are MNHEY and SVGAGI. CDR3 length: 14 residues. The CDR3 DNA reads TGTGCCAGCAGTTATGGGGGGGTTCCCACTGAAGCTTTCTTT. It yields the protein CASSYGGVPTEAFF.

The rearrangement links TRBV9 to TRBJ1-5; D not resolved. Trimming pared 0 bases from V and 2 bases from J, leaving 6 bases between. CDR1 and CDR2 (germline): SGDLS, YYNGEE. The CDR3 has 14 residues. The CDR3: CASSVDNGNQPQHF. The CDR3 DNA follows: TGTGCCAGCAGCGTAGACAACGGCAATCAGCCCCAGCATTTT.

The genes are TRBV18 and TRBJ1-4; the D gene is possibly TRBD1 (5 bases). Germline V gene lookup returns CDR1 KGHSH and CDR2 LQKENI. The CDR3 runs to 15 residues. V gave up 2 bases and J gave up 7 bases, with 14 bases separating them. The CDR3 loop is CASSPAGRRGEKLFF. The CDR3, as DNA: TGTGCCAGCTCACCAGCGGGGAGGAGGGGTGAAAAACTGTTTTTT.